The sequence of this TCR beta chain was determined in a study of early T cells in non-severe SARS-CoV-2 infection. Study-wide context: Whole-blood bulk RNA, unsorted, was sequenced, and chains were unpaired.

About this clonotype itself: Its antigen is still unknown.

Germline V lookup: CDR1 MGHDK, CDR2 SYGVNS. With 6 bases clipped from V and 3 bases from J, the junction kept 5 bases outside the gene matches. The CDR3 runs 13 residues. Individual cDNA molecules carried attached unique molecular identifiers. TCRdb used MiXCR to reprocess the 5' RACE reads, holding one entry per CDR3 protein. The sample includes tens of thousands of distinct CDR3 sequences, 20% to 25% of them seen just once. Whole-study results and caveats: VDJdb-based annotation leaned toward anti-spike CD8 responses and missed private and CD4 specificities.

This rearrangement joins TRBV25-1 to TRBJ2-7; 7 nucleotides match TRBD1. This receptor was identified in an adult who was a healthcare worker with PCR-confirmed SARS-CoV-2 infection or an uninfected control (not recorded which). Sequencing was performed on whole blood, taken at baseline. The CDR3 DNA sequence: TGTGCCAGCAGGCTGACAGGGCACTACGAGCAGTACTTC. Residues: CASRLTGHYEQYF.